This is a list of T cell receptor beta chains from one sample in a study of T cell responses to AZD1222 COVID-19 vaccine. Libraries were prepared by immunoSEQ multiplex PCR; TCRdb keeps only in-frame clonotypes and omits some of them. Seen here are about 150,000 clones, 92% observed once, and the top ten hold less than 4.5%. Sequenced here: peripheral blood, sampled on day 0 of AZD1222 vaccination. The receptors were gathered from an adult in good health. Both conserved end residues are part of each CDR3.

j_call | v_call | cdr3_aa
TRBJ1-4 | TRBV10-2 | CASSAQGAREKLFF
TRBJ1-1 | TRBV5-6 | CASSMLGSNTEAFF
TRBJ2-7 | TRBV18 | CASSPGSGRSEQYF
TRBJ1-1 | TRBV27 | CASSYQGTNTEAFF
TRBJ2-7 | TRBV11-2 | CASSPASGRNEQYF
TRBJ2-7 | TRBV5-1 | CASSLVEGYEQYF
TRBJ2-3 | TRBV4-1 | CASSQDGGQSTDTQYF
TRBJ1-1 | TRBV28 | CASMATTGQKNTEAFF
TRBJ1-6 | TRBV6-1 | CASSEILVSSYNSPLHF
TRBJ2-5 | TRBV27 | CASKEPGLAKETQYF
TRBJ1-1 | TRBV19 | CASSNRDKGMNTEAFF
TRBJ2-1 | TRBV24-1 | CATSDHNSGRAVNEQFF
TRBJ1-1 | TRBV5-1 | CASSLEPGRTEAFF
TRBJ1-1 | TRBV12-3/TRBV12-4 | CASSLGQVTEAFF
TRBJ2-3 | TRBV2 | CASSELAGVRTDTQYF
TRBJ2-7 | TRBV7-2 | CASSSSGQGAYEQYF
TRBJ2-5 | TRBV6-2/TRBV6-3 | CASTPPAQETQYF
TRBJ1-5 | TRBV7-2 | CASSLRTGVNQPQHF
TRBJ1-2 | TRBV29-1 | CSVTGTGEGYTF
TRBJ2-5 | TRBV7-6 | CASSPPSLGTVETQYF